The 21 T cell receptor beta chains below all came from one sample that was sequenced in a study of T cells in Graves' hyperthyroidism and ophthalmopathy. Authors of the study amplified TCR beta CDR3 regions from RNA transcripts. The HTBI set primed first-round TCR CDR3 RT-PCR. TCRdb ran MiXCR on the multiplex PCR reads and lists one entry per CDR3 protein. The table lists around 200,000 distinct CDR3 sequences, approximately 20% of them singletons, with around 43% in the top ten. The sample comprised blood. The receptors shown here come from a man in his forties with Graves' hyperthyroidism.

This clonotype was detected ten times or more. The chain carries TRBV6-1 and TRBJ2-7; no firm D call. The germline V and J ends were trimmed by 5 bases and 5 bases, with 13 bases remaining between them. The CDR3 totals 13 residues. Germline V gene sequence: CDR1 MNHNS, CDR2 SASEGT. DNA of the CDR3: TGTGCCAGCAGTTTGGGATTACAAGACGAGCAGTACTTC. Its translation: CASSLGLQDEQYF.

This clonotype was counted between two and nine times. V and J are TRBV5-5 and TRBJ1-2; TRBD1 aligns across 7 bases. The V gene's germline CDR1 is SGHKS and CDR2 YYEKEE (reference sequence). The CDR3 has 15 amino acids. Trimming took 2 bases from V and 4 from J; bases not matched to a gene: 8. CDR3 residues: CASSFRQGDIYGYTF. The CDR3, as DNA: TGTGCCAGCAGCTTTCGACAGGGCGACATCTATGGCTACACCTTC.

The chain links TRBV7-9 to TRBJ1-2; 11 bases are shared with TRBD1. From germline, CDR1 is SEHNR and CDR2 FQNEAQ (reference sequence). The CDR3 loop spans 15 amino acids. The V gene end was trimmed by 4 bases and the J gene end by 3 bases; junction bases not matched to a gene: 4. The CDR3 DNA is TGTGCCAGCAGCTCGACGGGACAGGGGGACTATGGCTACACCTTC. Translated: CASSSTGQGDYGYTF.

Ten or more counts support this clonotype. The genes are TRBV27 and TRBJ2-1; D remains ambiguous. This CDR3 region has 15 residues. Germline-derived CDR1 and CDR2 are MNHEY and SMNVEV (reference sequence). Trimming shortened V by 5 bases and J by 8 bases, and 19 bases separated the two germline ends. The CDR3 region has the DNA TGTGCCAGCAGTAGAAAAACCCCGACCTATGATGAGCAGTTCTTC. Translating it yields CASSRKTPTYDEQFF.

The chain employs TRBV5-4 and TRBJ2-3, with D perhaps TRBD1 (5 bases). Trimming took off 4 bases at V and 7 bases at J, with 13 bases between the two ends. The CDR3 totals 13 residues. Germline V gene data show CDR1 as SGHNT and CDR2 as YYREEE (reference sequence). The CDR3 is CASSMGPTYTQYF. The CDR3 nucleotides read TGTGCCAGCAGCATGGGGCCAACCTATACGCAGTATTTT.

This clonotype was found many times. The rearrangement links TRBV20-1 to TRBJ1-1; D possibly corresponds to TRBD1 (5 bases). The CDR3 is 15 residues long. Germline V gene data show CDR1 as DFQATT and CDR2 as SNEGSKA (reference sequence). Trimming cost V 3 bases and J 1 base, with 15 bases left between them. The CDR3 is CSARRDSLSNTEAFF. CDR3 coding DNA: TGCAGTGCTAGGCGGGACTCCTTATCGAACACTGAAGCTTTCTTT.

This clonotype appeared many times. As DNA, the CDR3 is TGCAGTGCTACCACAGGGGCGGGTGAAAAACTGTTTTTT. It codes for CSATTGAGEKLFF. The V gene is TRBV20-1, the J gene TRBJ1-4; 7 nucleotides match TRBD1. V was clipped by 4 bases and J by 7 bases; unmatched bases: 6. Germline-derived CDR1 and CDR2 are DFQATT and SNEGSKA (reference sequence). CDR3 length: 13 residues.

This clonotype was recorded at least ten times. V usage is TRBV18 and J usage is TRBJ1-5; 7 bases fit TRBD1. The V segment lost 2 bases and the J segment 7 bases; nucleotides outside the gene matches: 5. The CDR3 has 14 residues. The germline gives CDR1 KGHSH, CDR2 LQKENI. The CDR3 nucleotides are TGTGCCAGCTCACCAGACAGGGTTGGGCAGCCCCAGCATTTT. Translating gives CASSPDRVGQPQHF. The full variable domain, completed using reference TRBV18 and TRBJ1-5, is NAGVMQNPRHLVRRRGQEARLRCSPMKGHSHVYWYRQLPEEGLKFMVYLQKENIIDESGMPKERFSAEFPKEGPSILRIQQVVRGDSAAYFCASSPDRVGQPQHFGDGTRLSIL.

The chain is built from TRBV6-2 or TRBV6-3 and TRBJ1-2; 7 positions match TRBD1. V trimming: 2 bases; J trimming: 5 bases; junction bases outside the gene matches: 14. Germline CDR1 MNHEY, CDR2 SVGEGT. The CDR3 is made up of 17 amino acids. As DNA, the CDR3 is TGTGCCAGCAGTTACGTTACCGGGACAGCGATCGGGTATGGCTACACCTTC. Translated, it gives CASSYVTGTAIGYGYTF.

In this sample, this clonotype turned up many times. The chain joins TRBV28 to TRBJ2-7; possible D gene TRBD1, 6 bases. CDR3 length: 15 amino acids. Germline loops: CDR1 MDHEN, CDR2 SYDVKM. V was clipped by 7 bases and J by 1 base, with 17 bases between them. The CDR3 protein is CASTLGRRGSYEQYF. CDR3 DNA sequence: TGTGCCAGCACCCTGGGGAGAAGGGGGTCCTACGAGCAGTACTTC.

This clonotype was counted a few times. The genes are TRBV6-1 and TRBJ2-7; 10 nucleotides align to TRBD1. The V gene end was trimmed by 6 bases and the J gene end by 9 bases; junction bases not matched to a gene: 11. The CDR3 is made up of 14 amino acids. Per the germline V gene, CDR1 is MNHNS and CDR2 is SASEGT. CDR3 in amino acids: CASSNGGQGIGQYF. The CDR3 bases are TGTGCCAGCAGCAACGGGGGACAGGGGATCGGGCAGTACTTC.

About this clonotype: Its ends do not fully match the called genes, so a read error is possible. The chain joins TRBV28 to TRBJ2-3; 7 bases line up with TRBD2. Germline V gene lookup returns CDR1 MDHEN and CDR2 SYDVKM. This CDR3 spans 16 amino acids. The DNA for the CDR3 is TGTGCCAGCAGTTTAACCGGGACTACTAGCACAGATACGCGGTATTTT. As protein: CASSLTGTTSTDTRYF.

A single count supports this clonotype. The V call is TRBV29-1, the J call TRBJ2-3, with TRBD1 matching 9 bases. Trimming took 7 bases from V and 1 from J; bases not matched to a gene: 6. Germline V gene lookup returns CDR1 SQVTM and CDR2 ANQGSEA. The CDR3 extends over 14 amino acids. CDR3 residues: CSATGTGRTDTQYF. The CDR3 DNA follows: TGCAGCGCAACCGGGACAGGGCGCACAGATACGCAGTATTTT.

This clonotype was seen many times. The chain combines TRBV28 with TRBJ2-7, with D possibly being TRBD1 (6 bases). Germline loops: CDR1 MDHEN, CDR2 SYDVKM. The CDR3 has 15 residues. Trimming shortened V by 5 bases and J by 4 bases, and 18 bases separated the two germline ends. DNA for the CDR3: TGTGCCAGCAGTCCCACGACAGGCCGCCTTTACGAGCAGTACTTC. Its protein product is CASSPTTGRLYEQYF.

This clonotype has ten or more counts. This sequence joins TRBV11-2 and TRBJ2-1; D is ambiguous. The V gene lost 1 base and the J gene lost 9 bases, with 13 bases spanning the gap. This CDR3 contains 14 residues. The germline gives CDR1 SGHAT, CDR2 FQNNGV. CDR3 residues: CASSLGQYLIEQFF. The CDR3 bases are TGTGCCAGCAGCTTAGGCCAGTATCTCATTGAGCAGTTCTTC.

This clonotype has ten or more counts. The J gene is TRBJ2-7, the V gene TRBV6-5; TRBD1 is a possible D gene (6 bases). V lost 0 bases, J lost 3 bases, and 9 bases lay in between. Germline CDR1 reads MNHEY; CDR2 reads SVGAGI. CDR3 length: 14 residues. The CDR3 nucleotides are TGTGCCAGCAGTTACTCGGGACATCTCTACGAGCAGTACTTC. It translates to CASSYSGHLYEQYF.

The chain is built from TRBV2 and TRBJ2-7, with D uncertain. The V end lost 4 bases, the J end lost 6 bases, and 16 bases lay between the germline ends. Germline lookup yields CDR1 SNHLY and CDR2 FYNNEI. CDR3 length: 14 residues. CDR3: CASSGPLMGPEQYF. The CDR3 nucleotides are TGTGCCAGCAGTGGGCCCCTTATGGGCCCCGAGCAGTACTTC. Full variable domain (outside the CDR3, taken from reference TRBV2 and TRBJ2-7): EPEVTQTPSHQVTQMGQEVILRCVPISNHLYFYWYRQILGQKVEFLVSFYNNEISEKSEIFDDQFSVERPDGSNFTLKIRSTKLEDSAMYFCASSGPLMGPEQYFGPGTRLTVT.

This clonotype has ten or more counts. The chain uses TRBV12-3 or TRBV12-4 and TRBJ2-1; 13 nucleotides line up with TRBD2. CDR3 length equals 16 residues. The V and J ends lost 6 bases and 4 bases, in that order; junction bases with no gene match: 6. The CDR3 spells CASSAGLAGTYNEQFF. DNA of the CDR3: TGTGCCAGCAGCGCGGGACTAGCGGGGACGTACAATGAGCAGTTCTTC.

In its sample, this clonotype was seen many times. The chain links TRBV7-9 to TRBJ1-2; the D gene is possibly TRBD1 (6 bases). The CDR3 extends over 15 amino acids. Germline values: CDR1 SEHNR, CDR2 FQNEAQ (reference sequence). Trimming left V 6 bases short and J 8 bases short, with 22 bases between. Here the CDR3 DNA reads TGTGCCAGCAGTCTATACAGGGACACCGAGGACGGCTACACCTTC. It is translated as CASSLYRDTEDGYTF. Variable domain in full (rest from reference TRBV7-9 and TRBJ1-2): DTGVSQNPRHKITKRGQNVTFRCDPISEHNRLYWYRQTLGQGPEFLTYFQNEAQLEKSRLLSDRFSAERPKGSFSTLEIQRTEQGDSAMYLCASSLYRDTEDGYTFGSGTRLTVV.

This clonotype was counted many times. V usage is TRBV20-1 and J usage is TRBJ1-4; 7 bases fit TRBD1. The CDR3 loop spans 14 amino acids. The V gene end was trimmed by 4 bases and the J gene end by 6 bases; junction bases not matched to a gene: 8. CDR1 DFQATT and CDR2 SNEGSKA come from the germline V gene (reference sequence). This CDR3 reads CSAKTGRVDEKLFF. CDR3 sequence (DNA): TGCAGTGCTAAGACAGGGAGGGTGGATGAAAAACTGTTTTTT.

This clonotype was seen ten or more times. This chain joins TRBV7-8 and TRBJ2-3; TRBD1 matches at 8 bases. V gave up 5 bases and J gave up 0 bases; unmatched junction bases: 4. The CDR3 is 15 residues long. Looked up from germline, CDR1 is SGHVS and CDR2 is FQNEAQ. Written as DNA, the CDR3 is TGTGCCAGCAGCAAAAGGACAGGGAGCACAGATACGCAGTATTTT. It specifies CASSKRTGSTDTQYF. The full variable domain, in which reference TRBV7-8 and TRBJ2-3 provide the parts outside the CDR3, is GAGVSQSPRYKVAKRGQDVALRCDPISGHVSLFWYQQALGQGPEFLTYFQNEAQLDKSGLPSDRFFAERPEGSVSTLKIQRTQQEDSAVYLCASSKRTGSTDTQYFGPGTRLTVL.